This TCR beta chain is from a study of Graves' ophthalmopathy and Graves' hyperthyroidism. Study observations and caveats: The model forecast ophthalmopathy progression, reaching roughly 65% sensitivity and around 75% specificity.

The sequenced template was RNA, covering the TCR beta CDR3 region. After a first-round RT-PCR with HTBI primers, a second-round multiplex PCR was run. Using its own MiXCR run on the multiplex PCR reads, TCRdb lists one record per CDR3 protein. The sample has 500,000 to 700,000 distinct CDR3 sequences, approximately 22% seen once. This clonotype occurred a few times. The antigen remains unidentified. This CDR3 contains 15 residues. V dropped 5 bases and J dropped 0; count of bases not matched to a gene: 7. Germline assignment: CDR1 SGHVS and CDR2 FQNEAQ. The sequenced sample was peripheral blood. This receptor was taken from a young woman with stable Graves' hyperthyroidism. Some clones in this sample may be carry-over from other donors' samples. The V call is TRBV7-8, the J call TRBJ2-7, with 7 bases identical to TRBD1. The CDR3 DNA follows: TGTGCCAGCAGCCTCCGGACAGGAGTCTCCTACGAGCAGTACTTC. It translates to CASSLRTGVSYEQYF.